These T cell receptor beta chains were read from a single sample in a study of blood T cell repertoires in COVID-19. The table came from immunoSEQ multiplex PCR; TCRdb's copy has only in-frame clones and leaves some out. The table records about 210,000 clones, about 87% of them present only once. The specimen was peripheral blood. These receptors were obtained from a man aged 70-80 years with acute or convalescent COVID-19. Each CDR3 is given with its conserved first and last residue.

v_call cdr3_aa
TRBV20-1 CSTPGNYEQYF
TRBV5-4 CASSIRKGTDDTGELFF
TRBV5-1 CASRVDITAGELFF
TRBV7-2 CASSLEGGLDNQPQHF
TRBV15 CATSRTRTVQETQYF
TRBV2 CASRIQGAGELFF
TRBV5-6 CASSLVGRVDEQYF
TRBV7-9 CASSLSLNRRTAGANVLTF
TRBV3-1/TRBV3-2 CASSQEYRQTYEQYF
TRBV18 CASSPPNRGYQNTEAFF
TRBV11-2 CASSLGEGETQYF
TRBV19 CASSILGRAEAFF
TRBV19 CASRGTGGWNEKLFF
TRBV11-3 CASSTRTGEDEQYF
TRBV10-3 CAISLGDYPYNEQFF
TRBV5-1 CASSETGPGYTF
TRBV7-3 CASSLRTSGTDTQYF
TRBV12-3/TRBV12-4 CASTLGRTEAFF
TRBV18 CASSPGQGGEQYF
TRBV6-5 CASSLTGGMPQHF
TRBV11-2 CASSLEGTRGTEAFF
TRBV6-5 CASRADYPPGYTF
TRBV6-6 CASSPGLENEQFF
TRBV28 CASSLRPAEAFF
TRBV29-1 CSAIKTVGPGANVLTF
TRBV10-3 CAITEGGLDYGYTF
TRBV6-5 CASSRTGLSTDTQYF
TRBV7-9 CASSSGTGKDTQYF
TRBV21-1 CASSKVPGYEHF
TRBV5-5 CASSLGLAASTDTQYF
TRBV27 CASSLPGTDTQYF
TRBV19 CASSIVRGSVLGAFF
TRBV11-2 CASSLVRGQGDYEQYF
TRBV6-5 CASVRRVGGEKLFF
TRBV5-1 CASSGTGGRVTGELFF
TRBV6-5 CASVPTRTGELFF
TRBV7-2 CASSPGTGGLYEQYF